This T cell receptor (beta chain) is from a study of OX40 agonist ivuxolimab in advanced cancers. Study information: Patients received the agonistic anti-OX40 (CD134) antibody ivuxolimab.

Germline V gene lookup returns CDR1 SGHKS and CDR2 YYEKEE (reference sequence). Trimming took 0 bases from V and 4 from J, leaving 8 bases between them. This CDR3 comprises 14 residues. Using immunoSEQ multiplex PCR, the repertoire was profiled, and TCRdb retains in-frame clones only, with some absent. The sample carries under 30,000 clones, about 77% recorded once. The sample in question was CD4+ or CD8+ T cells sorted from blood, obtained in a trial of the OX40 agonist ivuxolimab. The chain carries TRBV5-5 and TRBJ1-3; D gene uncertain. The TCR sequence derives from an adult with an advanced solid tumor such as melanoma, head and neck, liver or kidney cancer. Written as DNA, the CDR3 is TGTGCCAGCAGCTTGGGAGGACCCGGAAACACCATATATTTT. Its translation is CASSLGGPGNTIYF. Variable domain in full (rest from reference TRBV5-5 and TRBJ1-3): DAGVTQSPTHLIKTRGQQVTLRCSPISGHKSVSWYQQVLGQGPQFIFQYYEKEERGRGNFPDRFSARQFPNYSSELNVNALLLGDSALYLCASSLGGPGNTIYFGEGSWLTVV.